This T cell receptor (beta chain) is from a study of cytomegalovirus exposure and HLA in healthy donors. Overall study findings and caveats: From TCR beta sequences, most subjects' HLA-A and HLA-B alleles were reportedly predicted accurately. The investigators catalogued 164 TCR beta chains as cytomegalovirus-associated.

Comment on this clone: Its specificity is unknown.

Amplification used 60 Vbeta primers and 13 Jbeta primers. Data came from immunoSEQ multiplex PCR; TCRdb stores just in-frame clones and leaves some out. The repertoire holds roughly 77,000 clones, with roughly a tenth as singletons. This sequence was found in a man in his sixties in good health and CMV-seropositive. Sequencing was carried out using PBMCs.

The CDR3 sequence is CASNKGQVGKNIQYF. As DNA, the CDR3 is TGTGCCAGTAATAAGGGACAGGTCGGCAAAAACATTCAGTACTTC. This rearrangement joins TRBV19 to TRBJ2-4; 8 bases fit TRBD1. J gave up 3 bases and V 7 bases, and 8 bases lay outside the gene matches. The CDR3 is made up of 15 amino acids. Germline loops: CDR1 LNHDA, CDR2 SQIVND (reference sequence).